A single sample gave rise to the 26 T cell receptor beta chains below, sequenced in a study of CD8 T cells in ankylosing spondylitis. Each CDR3 protein gets one entry after TCRdb re-called the 5' RACE reads with MiXCR. The data hold roughly 700,000 distinct CDR3 sequences, with roughly 19% observed a single time. Study results and limitations: Characteristic of ankylosing spondylitis blood, it appeared, was a TCR beta motif comprising roughly 8 highly homologous variants.

What these receptors recognize is not known. Sequenced: blood, either unsorted or a sorted T cell fraction (not recorded which). The receptors stem from a male donor with ankylosing spondylitis.

This clonotype has more than one count but fewer than ten. The CDR3 sequence is CASSPKGLALTNTGELFF. For the CDR3, the DNA is TGCGCCAGCAGCCCCAAGGGACTAGCGCTCACGAACACCGGGGAGCTGTTTTTT. V is TRBV4-1 and J is TRBJ2-2; 10 bases are shared with TRBD2. The CDR3 is made up of 18 amino acids. The germline gives CDR1 MGHRA, CDR2 YSYEKL. With 4 bases clipped from V and 0 bases from J, the junction kept 8 bases outside the gene matches.

The chain links TRBV20-1 to TRBJ1-1, with TRBD1 matching 7 bases. The germline V gene encodes CDR1 DFQATT and CDR2 SNEGSKA (reference sequence). V dropped 1 base and J dropped 7; count of bases not matched to a gene: 9. CDR3 length equals 14 residues. The CDR3 sequence: CSARGRTGPFEAFF. As DNA, the CDR3 is TGCAGTGCTAGAGGTAGGACAGGACCTTTTGAAGCTTTCTTT.

The chain has TRBV3-1 and TRBJ2-1; TRBD2 is a possible D gene (5 bases). Germline CDR1 and CDR2: LGHDT and YNNKEL (reference sequence). This CDR3 contains 15 residues. V was pared by 6 bases and J by 7 bases, with 19 bases between. CDR3 in amino acids: CASSFGLASANEQFF. The CDR3 region has the DNA TGTGCCAGCAGTTTCGGGTTAGCGTCCGCAAATGAGCAGTTCTTC.

The chain joins TRBV7-2 to TRBJ2-5; D is uncertain. The CDR3 spans 15 residues. Trimming removed 0 bases at V and 0 bases at J, with 8 bases between. Per germline, CDR1 SGHTA and CDR2 FQGNSA. CDR3 amino acids: CASSLALTHQETQYF. The CDR3, as DNA: TGTGCCAGCAGCTTAGCCCTGACACACCAAGAGACCCAGTACTTC.

This clonotype was recorded a few times. The chain is built from TRBV5-1 and TRBJ1-1; unclear D gene. In germline, CDR1 is SGHRS, CDR2 YFSETQ. The germline V and J ends were trimmed by 0 bases and 3 bases, with 12 bases remaining between them. The length of the CDR3 is 15 residues. For the CDR3, the DNA is TGCGCCAGCAGCTTGGGCCACCTAGTAGACACTGAAGCTTTCTTT. Amino acids: CASSLGHLVDTEAFF.

The chain has TRBV7-6 and TRBJ2-5, with 8 positions matching TRBD1. Germline CDR1 SGHVS, CDR2 FNYEAQ. V trimming: 2 bases; J trimming: 3 bases; junction bases outside the gene matches: 5. The CDR3 sequence is 15 residues long. CDR3 sequence reads: CASSLQGAIEETQYF. The CDR3 nucleotides are TGTGCCAGCAGCTTACAGGGGGCAATCGAAGAGACCCAGTACTTC.

This clonotype was seen ten or more times. The CDR3 is CASSLRLAPYEQYF. CDR3 coding DNA: TGTGCCAGCAGCCTACGACTAGCGCCCTACGAGCAGTACTTC. The rearrangement uses TRBV5-6 and TRBJ2-7; 8 bases align to TRBD2. CDR1 is SGHDT, CDR2 YYEEEE, per germline. The CDR3 totals 14 residues. Trimming removed 4 bases from V and 2 bases from J; junction bases left unmatched: 5.

The CDR3 spells CASSQDDGDYEQYF. The CDR3, as DNA: TGCGCCAGCAGCCAAGATGATGGGGATTACGAGCAGTACTTC. The J gene is TRBJ2-7, the V gene TRBV4-1; D gene unclear. Germline V lookup: CDR1 MGHRA, CDR2 YSYEKL. This CDR3 is built from 14 residues. V was cut by 0 bases and J by 4 bases, with 10 bases left in between.

The J gene is TRBJ2-1, the V gene TRBV19, with 8 bases aligning to TRBD2. This CDR3 contains 13 residues. V lost 6 bases and J lost 6; bases outside the gene matches: 4. The germline V gene encodes CDR1 LNHDA and CDR2 SQIVND (reference sequence). Here the CDR3 DNA reads TGTGCCAGTAGAGTCAGCGGGAGCAATGAGCAGTTCTTC. This codes for CASRVSGSNEQFF.

V usage is TRBV6-1 and J usage is TRBJ2-7; D might be TRBD1 (5 bases). The CDR3 totals 18 residues. Trimming left V 0 bases short and J 2 bases short, with 20 bases between. The germline gives CDR1 MNHNS, CDR2 SASEGT. The CDR3 DNA is TGTGCCAGCAGTGAAGCAGGGGTGGGGCAGAAGAATACCTACGAGCAGTACTTC. It translates to CASSEAGVGQKNTYEQYF.

The chain has TRBV20-1 and TRBJ1-2; 8 bases are shared with TRBD1. Germline V gives CDR1 DFQATT, CDR2 SNEGSKA (reference sequence). V trimming: 2 bases; J trimming: 4 bases; junction bases outside the gene matches: 6. This CDR3 spans 14 amino acids. CDR3 region: CSARRQGLPYGYTF. CDR3 nucleotide sequence: TGCAGTGCTAGAAGACAGGGGCTGCCCTATGGCTACACCTTC.

This clonotype was seen only a few times. The V gene is TRBV11-2, the J gene TRBJ1-1; TRBD1 might be the D (6 bases). The germline V gene has CDR1 SGHAT and CDR2 FQNNGV. V lost 4 bases and J lost 7, with 13 bases in between. The CDR3 consists of 13 residues. The CDR3 spells CASSSPGAGEAFF. CDR3 bases: TGTGCCAGCAGCTCCCCGGGGGCTGGTGAAGCTTTCTTT. Combining the CDR3 with reference TRBV11-2 and TRBJ1-1 gives the whole variable domain EAGVAQSPRYKIIEKRQSVAFWCNPISGHATLYWYQQILGQGPKLLIQFQNNGVVDDSQLPKDRFSAERLKGVDSTLKIQPAKLEDSAVYLCASSSPGAGEAFFGQGTRLTVV.

In this sample, this clonotype turned up many times. The chain employs TRBV10-2 and TRBJ1-5; 8 nucleotides match TRBD1. The germline V gene has CDR1 WSHSY and CDR2 SAAADI. CDR3 length: 14 residues. V shed 6 bases, J shed 3 bases, and the junction held 4 bases outside the gene matches. CDR3 nucleotides: TGCGCCAGCAGACAGACAGGGGACAATCAGCCCCAGCATTTT. This codes for CASRQTGDNQPQHF.

The chain combines TRBV7-9 with TRBJ2-5, with 10 bases aligning to TRBD2. This CDR3 spans 16 amino acids. CDR1 is SEHNR, CDR2 FQNEAQ, per germline (reference sequence). The ends lost 0 bases at V and 5 bases at J; junction bases unmatched: 6. CDR3: CASSLASSGSRETQYF. DNA for the CDR3: TGTGCCAGCAGCTTAGCATCTAGCGGGAGTAGGGAGACCCAGTACTTC.

This clonotype was counted between two and nine times. This chain's CDR3 is CASSLGAGEGSYNEQFF. The CDR3 DNA is TGTGCCAGCAGCCTTGGAGCGGGAGAGGGGTCCTACAATGAGCAGTTCTTC. The gene calls are TRBV5-4 and TRBJ2-1, with 8 bases identical to TRBD2. The CDR3 has 17 residues. From germline, CDR1 is SGHNT and CDR2 YYREEE (reference sequence). The V gene end was trimmed by 4 bases and the J gene end by 1 base; junction bases not matched to a gene: 10.

This clonotype was seen at least ten times. The CDR3 DNA follows: TGTGCCAGCAGCTCACCAAGGGGCAATTACAATGAGCAGTTCTTC. Protein product: CASSSPRGNYNEQFF. The genes are TRBV9 and TRBJ2-1; the D gene is possibly TRBD1 (5 bases). CDR3 length equals 15 residues. V was pared by 4 bases and J by 4 bases, with 15 bases between. Germline CDR1 and CDR2: SGDLS and YYNGEE.

This clonotype showed up many times. The rearrangement uses TRBV5-1 and TRBJ2-1; TRBD2 might be the D (6 bases). The CDR3 is 16 amino acids. V lost 5 bases, J lost 2 bases, and 17 bases lay in between. CDR1 is SGHRS, CDR2 YFSETQ, per germline. The CDR3 sequence: CASRRGTGSAYNEQFF. The CDR3 DNA follows: TGCGCCAGCAGACGGGGGACGGGATCCGCCTACAATGAGCAGTTCTTC.

In its sample, this clonotype was seen many times. The chain joins TRBV12-3 or TRBV12-4 to TRBJ2-6; D is unclear. This CDR3 contains 16 residues. V lost 7 bases to trimming and J lost 0 bases, with 13 bases between them. The CDR3 loop reads CASIDIGSSGANVLTF. In nucleotides, the CDR3 is TGTGCCAGCATTGATATTGGCAGCTCTGGGGCCAACGTCCTGACTTTC.

This chain joins TRBV10-3 and TRBJ2-7; 10 nucleotides align to TRBD2. V lost 4 bases and J lost 2; bases outside the gene matches: 17. The CDR3 loop spans 19 amino acids. Germline loops: CDR1 ENHRY, CDR2 SYGVKD. The CDR3 reads CAISGFGSSGSLLTYEQYF. The CDR3 bases are TGTGCCATCAGTGGCTTTGGGTCTAGCGGGAGCCTGCTAACCTACGAGCAGTACTTC.

This sequence joins TRBV29-1 and TRBJ2-1; TRBD1 matches 7 bases. This CDR3 has 12 amino acids. CDR1 and CDR2 from the germline V gene are SQVTM and ANQGSEA. J was trimmed by 6 bases and V by 7 bases; bases with no gene match: 6. CDR3 loop: CSAKQGSNEQFF. The CDR3, as DNA: TGCAGCGCTAAACAGGGGTCCAATGAGCAGTTCTTC.

The V gene is TRBV4-1, the J gene TRBJ2-4; the D gene is possibly TRBD2 (6 bases). Per germline, CDR1 MGHRA and CDR2 YSYEKL. Between the trimmed V and J ends, which lost 1 base and 3 bases, there was a span of 16 bases. This CDR3 region has 17 residues. Here the CDR3 reads CASSQVGWGGDKNIQYF. The CDR3 DNA sequence: TGCGCCAGCAGCCAAGTGGGATGGGGAGGAGACAAAAACATTCAGTACTTC.

The rearrangement uses TRBV20-1 and TRBJ2-7; tentatively, D is TRBD1 or TRBD2 (7 bases each). There are 11 residues in the CDR3. V dropped 5 bases and J dropped 6 bases, with 11 bases sitting between them. Germline lookup yields CDR1 DFQATT and CDR2 SNEGSKA (reference sequence). CDR3 region: CSAQGGGEQYF. The CDR3 coding sequence is TGCAGTGCTCAGGGGGGGGGCGAGCAGTACTTC.

The CDR3 coding sequence is TGTGCCAGCAGCCAAGAGGTTGGACTAGCGGGACCAGAGACCCAGTACTTC. As protein: CASSQEVGLAGPETQYF. The V gene is TRBV14, the J gene TRBJ2-5, with TRBD2 identical over 12 bases. CDR1 is SGHDN and CDR2 is FVKESK in the germline V gene. V trimming: 0 bases; J trimming: 4 bases; junction bases outside the gene matches: 6. CDR3 length: 17 residues.

The rearrangement joins TRBV10-3 to TRBJ1-3; D unclear. V was cut by 3 bases and J by 0 bases, with 12 bases left in between. The CDR3 spans 16 residues. The V gene's germline CDR1 is ENHRY and CDR2 SYGVKD. CDR3 amino acids: CAISEPRTVSGNTIYF. The CDR3 bases are TGTGCCATCAGTGAACCCCGGACGGTCTCTGGAAACACCATATATTTT.

In this sample, this clonotype turned up a few times. CDR3 amino acids: CSARVPGLGSSYNEQFF. CDR3 nucleotide sequence: TGCAGTGCTAGAGTTCCGGGACTAGGGAGCTCCTACAATGAGCAGTTCTTC. This chain connects TRBV20-1 to TRBJ2-1; 8 nucleotides line up with TRBD2. Trimming took 1 base from V and 0 from J; bases not matched to a gene: 8. The CDR3 runs to 17 residues. Germline CDR1 reads DFQATT; CDR2 reads SNEGSKA (reference sequence).

This chain joins TRBV4-2 and TRBJ2-1; 7 nucleotides match TRBD2. Germline CDR1 is LGHNA and CDR2 is YNFKEQ. Germline trimming cut 3 bases from V and 6 bases from J; bases unmatched to any gene: 8. CDR3 length: 15 residues. DNA of the CDR3: TGTGCCAGCAGCCAGGCCGGGACTACCACCAATGAGCAGTTCTTC. This codes for CASSQAGTTTNEQFF.